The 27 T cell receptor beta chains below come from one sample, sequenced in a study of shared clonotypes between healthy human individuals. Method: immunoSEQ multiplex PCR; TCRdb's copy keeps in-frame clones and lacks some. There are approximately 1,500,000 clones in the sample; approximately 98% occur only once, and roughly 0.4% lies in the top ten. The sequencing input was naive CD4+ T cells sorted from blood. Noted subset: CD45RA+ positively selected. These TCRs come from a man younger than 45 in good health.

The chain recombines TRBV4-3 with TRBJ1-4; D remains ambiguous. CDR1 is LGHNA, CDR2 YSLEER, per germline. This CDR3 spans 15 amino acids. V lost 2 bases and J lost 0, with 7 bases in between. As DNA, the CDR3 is TGCGCCAGCAGCCAATCAGTTGCAACTAATGAAAAACTGTTTTTT. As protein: CASSQSVATNEKLFF.

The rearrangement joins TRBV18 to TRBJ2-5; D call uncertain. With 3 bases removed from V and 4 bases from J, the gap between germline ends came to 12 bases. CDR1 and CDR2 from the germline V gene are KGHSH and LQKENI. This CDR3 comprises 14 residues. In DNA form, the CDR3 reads TGTGCCAGCTCACCGTCCAGCGTTGGAGAGACCCAGTACTTC. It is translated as CASSPSSVGETQYF.

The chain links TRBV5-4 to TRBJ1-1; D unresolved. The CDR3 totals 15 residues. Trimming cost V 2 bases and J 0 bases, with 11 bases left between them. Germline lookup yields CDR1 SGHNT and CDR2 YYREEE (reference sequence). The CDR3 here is CASSFRLGMNTEAFF. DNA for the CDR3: TGTGCCAGCAGCTTCCGTTTGGGGATGAACACTGAAGCTTTCTTT.

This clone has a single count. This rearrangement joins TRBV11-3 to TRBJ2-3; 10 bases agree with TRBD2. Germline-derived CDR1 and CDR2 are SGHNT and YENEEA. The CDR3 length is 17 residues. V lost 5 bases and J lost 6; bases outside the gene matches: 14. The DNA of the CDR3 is TGTGCCAGCAGCGGGTTCCTAGCGGGAGATAATAAGGATACGCAGTATTTT. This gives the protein CASSGFLAGDNKDTQYF.

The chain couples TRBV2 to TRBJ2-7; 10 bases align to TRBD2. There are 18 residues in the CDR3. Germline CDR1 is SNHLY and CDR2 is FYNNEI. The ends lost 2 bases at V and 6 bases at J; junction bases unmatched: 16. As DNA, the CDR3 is TGTGCCAGCAGTGAACCCCTTCCCCTAGCGGGAGTTCTCGGCGAGCAGTACTTC. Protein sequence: CASSEPLPLAGVLGEQYF.

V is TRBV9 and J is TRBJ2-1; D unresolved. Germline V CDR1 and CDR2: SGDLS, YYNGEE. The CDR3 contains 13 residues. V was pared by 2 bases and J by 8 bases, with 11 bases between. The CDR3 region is CASSVDRWDEQFF. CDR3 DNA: TGTGCCAGCAGCGTGGATCGATGGGATGAGCAGTTCTTC. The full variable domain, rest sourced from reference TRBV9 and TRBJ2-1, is DSGVTQTPKHLITATGQRVTLRCSPRSGDLSVYWYQQSLDQGLQFLIQYYNGEERAKGNILERFSAQQFPDLHSELNLSSLELGDSALYFCASSVDRWDEQFFGPGTRLTVL.

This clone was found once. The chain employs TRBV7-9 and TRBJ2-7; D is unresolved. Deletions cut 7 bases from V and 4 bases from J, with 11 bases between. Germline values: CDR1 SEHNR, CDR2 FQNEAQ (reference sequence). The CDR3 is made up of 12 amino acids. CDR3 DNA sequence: TGTGCCAGCACCCAACTACCGTACGAGCAGTACTTC. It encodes CASTQLPYEQYF. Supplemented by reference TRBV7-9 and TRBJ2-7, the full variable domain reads DTGVSQNPRHKITKRGQNVTFRCDPISEHNRLYWYRQTLGQGPEFLTYFQNEAQLEKSRLLSDRFSAERPKGSFSTLEIQRTEQGDSAMYLCASTQLPYEQYFGPGTRLTVT.

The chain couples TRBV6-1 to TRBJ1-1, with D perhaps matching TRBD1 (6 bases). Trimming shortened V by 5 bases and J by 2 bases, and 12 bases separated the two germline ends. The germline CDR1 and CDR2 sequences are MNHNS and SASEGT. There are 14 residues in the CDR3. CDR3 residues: CASSIGQSNTEAFF. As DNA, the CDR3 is TGTGCCAGCAGTATAGGACAGTCCAACACTGAAGCTTTCTTT.

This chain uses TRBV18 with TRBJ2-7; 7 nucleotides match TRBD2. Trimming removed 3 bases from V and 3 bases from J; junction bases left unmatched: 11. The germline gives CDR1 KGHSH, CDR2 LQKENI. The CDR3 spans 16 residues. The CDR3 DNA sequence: TGTGCCAGCTCACCCCCCGTAAGGACTAGGGTCTACGAGCAGTACTTC. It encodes CASSPPVRTRVYEQYF.

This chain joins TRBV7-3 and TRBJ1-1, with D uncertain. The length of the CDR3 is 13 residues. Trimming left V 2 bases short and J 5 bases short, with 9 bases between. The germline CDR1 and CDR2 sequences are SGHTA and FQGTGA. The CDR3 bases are TGTGCCAGCAGCTTAGGCACGGGTACTGAAGCTTTCTTT. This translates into CASSLGTGTEAFF. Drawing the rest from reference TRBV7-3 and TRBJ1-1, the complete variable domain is GAGVSQTPSNKVTEKGKYVELRCDPISGHTALYWYRQSLGQGPEFLIYFQGTGAADDSGLPNDRFFAVRPEGSVSTLKIQRTERGDSAVYLCASSLGTGTEAFFGQGTRLTVV.

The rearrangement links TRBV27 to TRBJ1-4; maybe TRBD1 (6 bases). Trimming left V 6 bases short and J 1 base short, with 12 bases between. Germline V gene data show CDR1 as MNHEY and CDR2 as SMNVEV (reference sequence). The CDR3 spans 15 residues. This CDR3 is CASRTQGLTNEKLFF. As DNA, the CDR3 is TGTGCCAGCAGAACCCAGGGGTTAACTAATGAAAAACTGTTTTTT. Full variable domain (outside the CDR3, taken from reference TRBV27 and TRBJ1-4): EAQVTQNPRYLITVTGKKLTVTCSQNMNHEYMSWYRQDPGLGLRQIYYSMNVEVTDKGDVPEGYKVSRKEKRNFPLILESPSPNQTSLYFCASRTQGLTNEKLFFGSGTQLSVL.

The CDR3 DNA follows: TGTGCCAGCAGCACCGTGGGGGGGCTTAATGAGCAGTTCTTC. This codes for CASSTVGGLNEQFF. The V call is TRBV28, the J call TRBJ2-1, with TRBD2 as a possible D gene (7 bases). Germline CDR1 and CDR2: MDHEN and SYDVKM. The CDR3 totals 14 residues. Trimming removed 6 bases at V and 7 bases at J, with 16 bases between.

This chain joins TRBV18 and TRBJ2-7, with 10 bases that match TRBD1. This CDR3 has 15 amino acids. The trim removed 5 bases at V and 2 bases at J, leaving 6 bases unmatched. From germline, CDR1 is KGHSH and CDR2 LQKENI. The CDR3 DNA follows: TGTGCCAGCTCATCGGGACAGGGGATCCCCTACGAGCAGTACTTC. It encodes CASSSGQGIPYEQYF. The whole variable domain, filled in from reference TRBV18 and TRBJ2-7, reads NAGVMQNPRHLVRRRGQEARLRCSPMKGHSHVYWYRQLPEEGLKFMVYLQKENIIDESGMPKERFSAEFPKEGPSILRIQQVVRGDSAAYFCASSSGQGIPYEQYFGPGTRLTVT.

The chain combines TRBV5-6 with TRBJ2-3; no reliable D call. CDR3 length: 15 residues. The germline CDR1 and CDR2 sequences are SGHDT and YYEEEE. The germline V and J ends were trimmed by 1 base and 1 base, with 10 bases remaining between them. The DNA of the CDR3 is TGTGCCAGCAGCTTGATCGGACCTCGCACAGATACGCAGTATTTT. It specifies CASSLIGPRTDTQYF.

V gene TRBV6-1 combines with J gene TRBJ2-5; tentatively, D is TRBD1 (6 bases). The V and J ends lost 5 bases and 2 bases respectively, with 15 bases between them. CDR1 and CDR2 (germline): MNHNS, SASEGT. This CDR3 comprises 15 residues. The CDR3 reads CASSSGHLTQETQYF. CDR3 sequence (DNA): TGTGCCAGCAGTTCGGGACATTTGACACAAGAGACCCAGTACTTC.

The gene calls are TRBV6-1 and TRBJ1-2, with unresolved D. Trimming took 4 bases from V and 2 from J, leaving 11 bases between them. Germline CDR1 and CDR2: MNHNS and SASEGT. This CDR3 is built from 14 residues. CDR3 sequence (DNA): TGTGCCAGCAGTGCTAGGAAGGGAAACTATGGCTACACCTTC. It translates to CASSARKGNYGYTF.

CDR3 amino acids: CASSRGRGETQYF. The CDR3 nucleotides read TGCGCCAGCAGCAGGGGCCGGGGGGAGACCCAGTACTTC. The chain uses TRBV5-1 and TRBJ2-5; maybe TRBD2 (6 bases). The CDR3 covers 13 residues. V lost 4 bases to trimming and J lost 5 bases, with 12 bases between them. Germline CDR1 reads SGHRS; CDR2 reads YFSETQ.

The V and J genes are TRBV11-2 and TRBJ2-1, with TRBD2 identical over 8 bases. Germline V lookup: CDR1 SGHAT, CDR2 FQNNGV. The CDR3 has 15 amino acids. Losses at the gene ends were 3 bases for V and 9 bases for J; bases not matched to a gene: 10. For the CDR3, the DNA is TGTGCCAGCAGCTTTAGCGGGACGGATGACTTTGAGCAGTTCTTC. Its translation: CASSFSGTDDFEQFF.

CDR3 in DNA: TGTGCCAGCAGTGAGGACAGGACCGCGGGGCCCCAGCATTTT. As protein: CASSEDRTAGPQHF. The chain couples TRBV2 to TRBJ1-5; TRBD1 agrees at 7 bases. The trim removed 3 bases at V and 9 bases at J, leaving 8 bases unmatched. The germline CDR1 and CDR2 sequences are SNHLY and FYNNEI. This CDR3 region has 14 residues.

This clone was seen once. As DNA, the CDR3 is TGTGCCAGCAGTTTGAGGGTCGGGACGCAGTATTTT. Translating it yields CASSLRVGTQYF. J is TRBJ2-3 and V is TRBV28; TRBD2 might be the D (5 bases). V dropped 3 bases and J dropped 9 bases, with 10 bases sitting between them. The germline CDR1 and CDR2 sequences are MDHEN and SYDVKM. There are 12 residues in the CDR3.

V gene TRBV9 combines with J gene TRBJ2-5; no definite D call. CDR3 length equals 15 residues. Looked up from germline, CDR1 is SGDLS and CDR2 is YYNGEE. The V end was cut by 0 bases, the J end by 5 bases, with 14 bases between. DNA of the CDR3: TGTGCCAGCAGCGTAGGTGCCATCGAGCACGAGACCCAGTACTTC. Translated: CASSVGAIEHETQYF.

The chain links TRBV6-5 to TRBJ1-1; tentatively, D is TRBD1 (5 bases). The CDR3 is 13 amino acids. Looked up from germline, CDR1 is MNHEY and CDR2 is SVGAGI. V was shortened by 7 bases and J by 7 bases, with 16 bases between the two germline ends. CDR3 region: CASTGRFDSEAFF. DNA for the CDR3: TGTGCCAGCACAGGAAGGTTTGACAGTGAAGCTTTCTTT.

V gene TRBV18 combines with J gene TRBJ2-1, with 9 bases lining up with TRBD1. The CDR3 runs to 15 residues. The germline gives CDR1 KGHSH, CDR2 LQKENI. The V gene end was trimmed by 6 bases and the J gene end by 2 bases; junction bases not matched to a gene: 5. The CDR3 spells CASSPGTGPYNEQFF. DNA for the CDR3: TGTGCCAGCTCGCCCGGGACAGGGCCCTACAATGAGCAGTTCTTC.

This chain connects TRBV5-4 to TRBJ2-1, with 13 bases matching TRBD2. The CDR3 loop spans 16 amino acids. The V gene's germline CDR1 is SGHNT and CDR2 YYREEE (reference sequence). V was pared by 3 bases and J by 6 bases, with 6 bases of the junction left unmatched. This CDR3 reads CASSSGLAGAFNEQFF. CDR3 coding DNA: TGTGCCAGCAGCTCAGGACTAGCGGGAGCCTTCAATGAGCAGTTCTTC.

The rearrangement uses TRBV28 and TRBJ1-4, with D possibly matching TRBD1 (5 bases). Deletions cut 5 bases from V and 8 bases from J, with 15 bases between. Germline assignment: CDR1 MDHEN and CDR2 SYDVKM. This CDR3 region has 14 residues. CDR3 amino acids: CASSPIGQDEKLFF. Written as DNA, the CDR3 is TGTGCCAGCAGTCCTATCGGACAAGACGAAAAACTGTTTTTT.

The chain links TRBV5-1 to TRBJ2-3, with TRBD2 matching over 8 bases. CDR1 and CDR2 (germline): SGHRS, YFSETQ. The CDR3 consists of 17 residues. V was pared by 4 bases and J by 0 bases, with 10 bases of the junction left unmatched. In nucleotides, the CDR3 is TGCGCCAGCAGCAGACAAATCAGCGGGAGTAGCACAGATACGCAGTATTTT. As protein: CASSRQISGSSTDTQYF.

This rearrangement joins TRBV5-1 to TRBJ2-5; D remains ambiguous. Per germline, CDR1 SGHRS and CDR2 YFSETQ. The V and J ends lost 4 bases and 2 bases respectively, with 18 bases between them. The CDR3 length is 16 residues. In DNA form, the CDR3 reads TGCGCCAGCAGCCGCGATCCCACACGGTGGCAAGAGACCCAGTACTTC. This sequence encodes CASSRDPTRWQETQYF.